These T cell receptor beta chains were read from a single sample in a study of cytomegalovirus exposure and HLA in healthy donors. Repertoires were generated with immunoSEQ multiplex PCR, while TCRdb's copy carries only in-frame clones and drops some. Here the sample spans around 300,000 clones, 84% being singletons. Material: PBMCs. The receptors derive from a woman aged 35 to 49 in good health and CMV-seropositive. Each CDR3 is given without its conserved first and last residue.

TRBV7-3	TRBJ2-1	ASSLGLADNEQF
TRBV4-1	TRBJ2-5	ASSQGTSGRETQY
TRBV30	TRBJ1-5	AWSVSGSGNQPQH
TRBV30	TRBJ1-5	AWSPGGNQPQH
TRBV14	TRBJ1-1	ASSQAGTGVGTEAF
TRBV7-9	TRBJ2-3	ASSPIKRERTDTQY
TRBV6-5	TRBJ1-5	ASSPTGGNQPQH
TRBV28	TRBJ2-7	ASTLFGGTGPYEQY
TRBV5-1	TRBJ1-1	ASLSGGGQPKNTEAF
TRBV5-8	TRBJ2-1	ASSLSGQTSYNEQF
TRBV6-6	TRBJ2-4	ATRFAKENIQY
TRBV4-3	TRBJ2-7	ASSQGPREGDEQY
TRBV5-1	TRBJ2-7	ASSLGGSGSSYEQY
TRBV7-9	TRBJ1-3	ASSPGESGRGNTIY
TRBV7-8	TRBJ2-7	ASSPDRGREQY
TRBV30	TRBJ1-1	AWSVGRGNTEAF
TRBV5-4	TRBJ2-3	ASSLPNRDGSSTDTQY
TRBV7-2	TRBJ2-7	ASSLGGPGSEQY
TRBV7-6	TRBJ2-7	ASSSGLSYEQY
TRBV28	TRBJ2-7	ASSSARDEQY
TRBV30	TRBJ1-1	AWSRTDLNTEAF
TRBV11-2	TRBJ1-1	ASSLGYSGNTEAF
TRBV11-2	TRBJ2-3	ASSPSGRDTQY
TRBV10-3	TRBJ2-5	AISREAQETQY
TRBV19	TRBJ2-2	ASSFVAESRTGELF
TRBV18	TRBJ2-7	ASSPATGTYEQY
TRBV11-2	TRBJ1-2	ASSSSTGRGPYGYT
TRBV28	TRBJ2-5	ASTQGGGETQY
TRBV4-1	TRBJ1-5	ASSQMRGRDQPQH
TRBV11-2	TRBJ1-1	ASRKQVLNTEAF
TRBV19	TRBJ1-5	ASSLSYSNQPQH
TRBV11-2	TRBJ1-2	ASSFTGGAGDYGYT
TRBV2	TRBJ2-5	ASRWGSRQETQY
TRBV7-2	TRBJ1-2	ASSLVSGLEDYGYT
TRBV10-3	TRBJ1-1	AIRAQGNTEAF
TRBV6-1	TRBJ2-6	ASSGSGPNPGANVLT
TRBV6-5	TRBJ2-7	ASSYLTDGSYEQY
TRBV9	TRBJ2-5	ASSAWDSQETQY
TRBV19	TRBJ2-7	ASSILFSGNYEQY
TRBV18	TRBJ2-5	ASSQFAGGSGPQETQY